These 14 T cell receptor beta chains came from one sample sequenced in a study of Ad26.COV2.S vaccination and SARS-CoV-2 variants. Treatment described: 15 to 20 received Ad26.COV2.S at low or high dose, single or two shots; five or six received placebo; per-sample allocation not given. Samples came from day 63 after the first vaccine or placebo injection. Method: immunoSEQ multiplex PCR; TCRdb's copy keeps in-frame clones and lacks some. The sample yields roughly 420,000 clones, roughly nine tenths seen once. Sample: peripheral blood, taken in a trial of Ad26.COV2.S vaccine versus placebo. Source of these receptors: a person between 18 and 60 years old who received the Ad26.COV2.S COVID-19 vaccine or a placebo.

V and J are TRBV30 and TRBJ2-1; D not certain. There are 12 residues in the CDR3. Trimming cost V 3 bases and J 6 bases, with 9 bases left between them. The V gene's germline CDR1 is GTSNPN and CDR2 SVGIG (reference sequence). The CDR3 nucleotides read TGTGCCTGGAGAACATACCCCAATGAGCAGTTCTTC. It is translated as CAWRTYPNEQFF.

The chain couples TRBV5-1 to TRBJ1-1; D gene unclear. This CDR3 is 14 amino acids long. Germline assignment: CDR1 SGHRS and CDR2 YFSETQ. V lost 4 bases and J lost 0, with 10 bases in between. The CDR3 coding sequence is TGCGCCAGCAGCCCAGTAGGAATGAACACTGAAGCTTTCTTT. It is translated as CASSPVGMNTEAFF.

The sample holds one count of this clone. The genes are TRBV12-3 or TRBV12-4 and TRBJ1-3; D unresolved. CDR3 length equals 11 residues. The V gene lost 1 base and the J gene lost 12 bases, with 7 bases spanning the gap. The DNA of the CDR3 is TGTGCCAGCAGTTTAGGATCCAGCATATATTTT. Translating gives CASSLGSSIYF.

The chain couples TRBV28 to TRBJ1-2; tentative D call: TRBD1 (5 bases). In germline, CDR1 is MDHEN, CDR2 SYDVKM. The CDR3 loop spans 13 amino acids. V gave up 5 bases and J gave up 7 bases, with 14 bases separating them. CDR3 nucleotide sequence: TGTGCCAGCAGTGAAGGGGAAGGGCTTGGCTACACCTTC. It specifies CASSEGEGLGYTF.

This chain links TRBV6-4 with TRBJ1-5; perhaps TRBD1 as D (6 bases). Trimming cost V 6 bases and J 9 bases, with 21 bases left between them. The germline V gene encodes CDR1 MRHNA and CDR2 SNTAGT. This CDR3 is built from 15 residues. The chain's CDR3 is CASRDDRPRRAPQHF. The DNA of the CDR3 is TGTGCCAGCAGGGACGACAGGCCCCGCCGGGCGCCCCAGCATTTT.

The J gene is TRBJ1-2, the V gene TRBV6-4; D is possibly TRBD1 (5 bases). V was shortened by 4 bases and J by 0 bases, with 9 bases between the two germline ends. Germline lookup yields CDR1 MRHNA and CDR2 SNTAGT. The CDR3 is 14 residues long. CDR3 protein: CASSAGPPNYGYTF. The CDR3 DNA follows: TGTGCCAGCAGTGCGGGGCCCCCTAACTATGGCTACACCTTC.

The V call is TRBV9, the J call TRBJ2-3; TRBD1 aligns across 9 bases. This CDR3 comprises 15 residues. Germline assignment: CDR1 SGDLS and CDR2 YYNGEE. The junction had 5 bases not matched to a gene; V was cut back by 3 bases and J by 3 bases. The CDR3 is CASSARQGDTDTQYF. CDR3 DNA sequence: TGTGCCAGCAGCGCTCGACAGGGGGATACAGATACGCAGTATTTT.

This rearrangement joins TRBV2 to TRBJ1-2; D remains ambiguous. Germline-derived CDR1 and CDR2 are SNHLY and FYNNEI. The CDR3 is 14 amino acids. V gave up 2 bases and J gave up 8 bases, with 15 bases separating them. CDR3 nucleotide sequence: TGTGCCAGCAGTGAACTGATAGGTGGTCGAGGCTACACCTTC. The encoded protein is CASSELIGGRGYTF.

The chain is built from TRBV19 and TRBJ1-6; 9 nucleotides line up with TRBD1. This CDR3 comprises 14 residues. The germline V gene encodes CDR1 LNHDA and CDR2 SQIVND (reference sequence). The ends lost 8 bases at V and 8 bases at J; junction bases unmatched: 7. The CDR3 DNA follows: TGTGCCAGTGGACAACAGGGGGCCCATTCACCCCTCCACTTT. Protein sequence: CASGQQGAHSPLHF.

In DNA form, the CDR3 reads TGTGCCAGCAGTTACGTGAGGGACTTCACAGATACGCAGTATTTT. It yields the protein CASSYVRDFTDTQYF. This chain links TRBV6-2 or TRBV6-3 with TRBJ2-3; tentatively, D is TRBD2 (6 bases). The CDR3 is 15 residues long. CDR1 and CDR2 from the germline V gene are MNHEY and SVGEGT. Between the trimmed V and J ends, which lost 2 bases and 2 bases, there was a span of 11 bases.

This chain joins TRBV6-5 and TRBJ2-5, with D perhaps matching TRBD2 (5 bases). CDR1 is MNHEY, CDR2 SVGAGI, per germline. Trimming cost V 6 bases and J 2 bases, with 13 bases left between them. This CDR3 region has 14 residues. Here the CDR3 DNA reads TGTGCCAGCAGCACCGGGGTAAATCAAGAGACCCAGTACTTC. Residues: CASSTGVNQETQYF.

The V call is TRBV3-1 (or the pseudogene TRBV3-2), the J call TRBJ1-2; D not resolved. This CDR3 has 14 residues. Trimming took off 0 bases at V and 2 bases at J, with 7 bases between the two ends. The germline gives CDR1 LGHDT, CDR2 YNNKEL (reference sequence). In DNA form, the CDR3 reads TGTGCCAGCAGCCAAGAGGCGATAAACTATGGCTACACCTTC. Translation gives CASSQEAINYGYTF.

The V call is TRBV6-5, the J call TRBJ1-2; D unclear. Per the germline V gene, CDR1 is MNHEY and CDR2 is SVGAGI. The CDR3 runs to 13 residues. V was shortened by 6 bases and J by 2 bases, with 10 bases between the two germline ends. DNA of the CDR3: TGTGCCAGCAGCCTTCTTAGAAACTATGGCTACACCTTC. Protein sequence: CASSLLRNYGYTF.

The chain employs TRBV6-6 and TRBJ1-1, with D possibly TRBD1 on 6 matching bases. Looked up from germline, CDR1 is MNHNY and CDR2 is SVGAGI (reference sequence). V dropped 5 bases and J dropped 0 bases, with 10 bases sitting between them. The CDR3 consists of 14 residues. The CDR3 sequence: CASSAGHMNTEAFF. The CDR3 nucleotides read TGTGCCAGCAGTGCGGGACATATGAACACTGAAGCTTTCTTT.